Included here is one T cell receptor (beta chain) sequence, with context. The data stem from a study of cytomegalovirus exposure and HLA in healthy donors. The CDR3 length is 14 residues. The germline V gene has CDR1 KGHSH and CDR2 LQKENI. The V and J ends lost 5 bases and 4 bases, in that order; junction bases with no gene match: 5. It was with 60 Vbeta and 13 Jbeta primers that the PCR ran. Method: immunoSEQ multiplex PCR; TCRdb's copy keeps in-frame clones and lacks some. Of fewer than 200,000 clones in the sample, about 80% were seen once. The chain recombines TRBV18 with TRBJ1-1, with TRBD1 matching over 9 bases. The sequence derives from a young woman in good health and CMV-seronegative. The sample comprised PBMCs. CDR3 loop: CASSLSQGATEAFF. The DNA of the CDR3 is TGTGCCAGCTCATTGTCACAGGGGGCCACTGAAGCTTTCTTT. The full variable domain, rest sourced from reference TRBV18 and TRBJ1-1, is NAGVMQNPRHLVRRRGQEARLRCSPMKGHSHVYWYRQLPEEGLKFMVYLQKENIIDESGMPKERFSAEFPKEGPSILRIQQVVRGDSAAYFCASSLSQGATEAFFGQGTRLTVV.